This T cell receptor (beta chain) was retrieved from a study of blood T cell repertoires in COVID-19. For the study at large: T cells, B-cell-depleted T cells, or PBMCs provided the cDNA or gDNA that served as material.

Deletions cut 6 bases from V and 3 bases from J, with 12 bases between. The CDR3 runs to 15 residues. CDR1 is MNHEY, CDR2 SVGAGI, per germline. Original data processing: Estimation of nucleated cell counts relied on the amplification of reference gene primers. Profiled with immunoSEQ multiplex PCR; TCRdb holds only in-frame clones, not every one. D and trimming were read from the DNA, whereas the V and J calls and clone size are those reported in that table. The table has approximately 97,000 clones, about 85% seen once. The sequencing sample was made of peripheral blood. The chain uses TRBV6-5 and TRBJ1-6; a weak D match, TRBD1 (5 bases). This TCR was sampled from a man older than 75 with acute or convalescent COVID-19. The CDR3 nucleotides read TGTGCCAGCAGCCGAAGACAGAGCTATAATTCACCCCTCCACTTT. Protein: CASSRRQSYNSPLHF.